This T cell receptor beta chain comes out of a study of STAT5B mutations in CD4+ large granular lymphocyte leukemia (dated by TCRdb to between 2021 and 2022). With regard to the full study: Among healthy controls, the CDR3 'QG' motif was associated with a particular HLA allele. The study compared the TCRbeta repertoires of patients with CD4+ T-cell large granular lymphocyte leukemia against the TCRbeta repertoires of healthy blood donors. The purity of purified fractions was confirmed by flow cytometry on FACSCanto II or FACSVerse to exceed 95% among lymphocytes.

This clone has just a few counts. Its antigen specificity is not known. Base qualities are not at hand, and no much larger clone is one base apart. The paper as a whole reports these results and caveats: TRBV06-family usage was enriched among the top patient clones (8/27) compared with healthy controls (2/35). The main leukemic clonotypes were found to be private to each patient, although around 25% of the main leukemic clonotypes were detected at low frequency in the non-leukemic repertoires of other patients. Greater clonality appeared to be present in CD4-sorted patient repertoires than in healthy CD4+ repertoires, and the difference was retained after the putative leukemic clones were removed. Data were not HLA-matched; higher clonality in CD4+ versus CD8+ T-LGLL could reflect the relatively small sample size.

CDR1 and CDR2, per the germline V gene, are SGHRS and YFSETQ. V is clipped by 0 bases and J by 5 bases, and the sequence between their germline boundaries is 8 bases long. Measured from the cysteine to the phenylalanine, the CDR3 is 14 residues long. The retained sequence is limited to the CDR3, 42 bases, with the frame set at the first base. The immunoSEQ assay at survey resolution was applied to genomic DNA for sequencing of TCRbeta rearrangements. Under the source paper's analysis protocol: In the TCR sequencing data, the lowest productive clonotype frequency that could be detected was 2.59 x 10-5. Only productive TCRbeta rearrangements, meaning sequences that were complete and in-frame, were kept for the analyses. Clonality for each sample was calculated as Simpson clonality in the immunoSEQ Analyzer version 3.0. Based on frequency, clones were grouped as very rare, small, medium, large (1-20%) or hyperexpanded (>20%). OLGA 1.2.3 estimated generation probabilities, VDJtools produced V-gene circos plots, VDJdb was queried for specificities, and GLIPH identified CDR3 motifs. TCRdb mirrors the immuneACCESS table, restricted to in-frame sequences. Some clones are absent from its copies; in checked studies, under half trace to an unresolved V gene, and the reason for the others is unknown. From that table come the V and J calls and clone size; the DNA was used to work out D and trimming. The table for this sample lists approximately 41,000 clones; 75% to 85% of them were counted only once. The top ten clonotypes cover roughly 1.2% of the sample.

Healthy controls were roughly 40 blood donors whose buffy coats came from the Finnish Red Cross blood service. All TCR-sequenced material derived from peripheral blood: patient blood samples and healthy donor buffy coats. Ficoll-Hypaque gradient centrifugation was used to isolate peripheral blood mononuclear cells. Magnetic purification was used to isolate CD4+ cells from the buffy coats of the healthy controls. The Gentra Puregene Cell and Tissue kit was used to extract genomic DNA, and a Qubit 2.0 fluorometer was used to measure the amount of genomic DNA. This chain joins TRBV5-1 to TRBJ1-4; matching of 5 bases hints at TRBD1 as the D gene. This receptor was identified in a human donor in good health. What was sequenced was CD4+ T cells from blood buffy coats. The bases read TGCGCCAGCAGCTTGGGTCAGGGAAATGAAAAACTGTTTTTT. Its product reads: CASSLGQGNEKLFF. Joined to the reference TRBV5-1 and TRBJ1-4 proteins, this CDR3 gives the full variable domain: KAGVTQTPRYLIKTRGQQVTLSCSPISGHRSVSWYQQTPGQGLQFLFEYFSETQRNKGNFPGRFSGRQFSNSRSEMNVSTLELGDSALYLCASSLGQGNEKLFFGSGTQLSVL.